This T cell receptor beta chain originates from a study of post-analysis software for immune sequencing data. Study summary: Patients with relapsing-remitting, secondary progressive and progressive-relapsing multiple sclerosis courses were all represented. Study-level points and caveats: Multiple sclerosis patients had significantly lower normalized Chao1 diversity than controls. Included in a set of 5 or 6 TRBV segments more frequent in patients than controls were TRBV5-6, TRBV5-1 and TRBV20-1.

Each TCR beta cDNA library carried unique molecular identifiers. MiXCR was run by TCRdb on the PCR reads, yielding one entry per CDR3 protein. The sample lists roughly 600,000 distinct CDR3 sequences, 44% occurring once. As for this clonotype: Its antigen is undetermined.

This CDR3 is 14 amino acids long. The germline gives CDR1 SGHAT, CDR2 FQDESV (reference sequence). Between the trimmed V and J ends, which lost 4 bases and 5 bases, there was a span of 15 bases. This clonotype was obtained from a girl between 10 and 17 years old with multiple sclerosis. The chain has TRBV11-1 and TRBJ2-7, with D tentatively TRBD1 or TRBD2 (7 bases each). Material for sequencing was blood. The CDR3 DNA reads as TGTGCCAGCAGCTCCAGGGGGGGGGACCACGAGCAGTACTTC. Protein product: CASSSRGGDHEQYF.